This entry features one TCR beta chain sequence. The source of the sample is a study of blood T cell repertoires in COVID-19. In the study overall: T cells, B-cell-depleted T cells, or PBMCs supplied cDNA or gDNA.

Per germline, CDR1 SGHRS and CDR2 YFSETQ. The CDR3 has 14 amino acids. The V end was cut by 4 bases, the J end by 0 bases, with 11 bases between. Original data processing: Amplification of reference gene primers was used by the study to estimate nucleated cell counts. Assay: immunoSEQ multiplex PCR; the TCRdb copy retains only in-frame clones and omits some. The DNA gave D and trimming, while V, J and clone size come from that table. The repertoire holds around 120,000 clones, with approximately 80% as singletons. The chain employs TRBV5-1 and TRBJ2-7; D call uncertain. Sequencing input: peripheral blood. The receptor comes from a man in his 70s with acute or convalescent COVID-19. The CDR3 DNA is TGCGCCAGCAGCCCTTCCCACAGCTCCTACGAGCAGTACTTC. It codes for CASSPSHSSYEQYF.